One and the same sample provided the 5 T cell receptor beta chains below, sequenced in a study of identifying expanded T cells in peripheral blood. The data were produced by immunoSEQ multiplex PCR, yet TCRdb's version contains in-frame clones alone and is incomplete. The sample yields 95,000 or so clones, approximately 83% seen once. Specimen: blood. Every receptor here comes from a person aged 18-69 years in good health.

This clone was seen a handful of times. This chain connects TRBV6-5 to TRBJ2-3; D unresolved. Between the trimmed V and J ends, which lost 8 bases and 0 bases, there was a span of 9 bases. The germline V gene encodes CDR1 MNHEY and CDR2 SVGAGI. CDR3 length: 13 residues. CDR3 DNA: TGTGCCAGCCGACCTCCAAGCACAGATACGCAGTATTTT. This translates into CASRPPSTDTQYF.

The rearrangement uses TRBV7-9 and TRBJ2-7, with 10 bases aligning to TRBD1. Germline lookup yields CDR1 SEHNR and CDR2 FQNEAQ (reference sequence). V gave up 5 bases and J gave up 0 bases; unmatched junction bases: 16. This CDR3 comprises 19 residues. CDR3 residues: CASSPRWEVGQGPSYEQYF. The CDR3, as DNA: TGTGCCAGCAGCCCCCGGTGGGAGGTGGGACAGGGGCCCTCCTACGAGCAGTACTTC.

The chain employs TRBV18 and TRBJ1-3; D uncertain. This CDR3 has 15 residues. Trimming stripped 5 bases from V and 0 bases from J, with 11 bases between. Germline values: CDR1 KGHSH, CDR2 LQKENI. This CDR3 reads CASSSREISGNTIYF. The CDR3 nucleotides read TGTGCCAGCTCATCCCGCGAGATCTCTGGAAACACCATATATTTT.

The gene calls are TRBV6-1 and TRBJ2-5, with a possible D match to TRBD1 (5 bases). The CDR3 totals 14 residues. Trimming cost V 2 bases and J 7 bases, with 14 bases left between them. Per the germline V gene, CDR1 is MNHNS and CDR2 is SASEGT. CDR3 nucleotides: TGTGCCAGCAGTGAACTGGGCCCCCAGGGGACCCAGTACTTC. Translating it yields CASSELGPQGTQYF.

This clone has only one observation. This chain connects TRBV19 to TRBJ1-5; the D is unclear. V was trimmed by 5 bases and J by 4 bases, leaving 15 bases between them. Germline assignment: CDR1 LNHDA and CDR2 SQIVND (reference sequence). The CDR3 length is 15 residues. For the CDR3, the DNA is TGTGCCAGTAGTTTCGGAGGAGGTAGGAATCAGCCCCAGCATTTT. Its protein product is CASSFGGGRNQPQHF.